These 26 T cell receptor beta chains share one sample of origin, sequenced in a study of shared clonotypes between healthy human individuals. Method: immunoSEQ multiplex PCR; TCRdb's copy keeps in-frame clones and lacks some. The sample comprises about 1.1 million clones, more than 75% of which are singletons, and roughly 0.61% rests with the top ten. Sequenced input: memory CD4+ T cells from PBMCs. This sample's subset: CD45RA-negative fraction. Receptors originate from a man younger than 35 in good health. Some clones in this sample may be carry-over from other donors' samples.

The rearrangement links TRBV5-1 to TRBJ2-5; no clear D. The V end was cut by 9 bases, the J end by 4 bases, with 13 bases between. The CDR3 contains 12 residues. Germline CDR1 and CDR2: SGHRS and YFSETQ. The CDR3 DNA sequence: TGCGCCACCTCAGTGGAAGGAGAGACCCAGTACTTC. It specifies CATSVEGETQYF.

This sequence joins TRBV7-8 and TRBJ2-2; a weak D match, TRBD2 (6 bases). V was pared by 5 bases and J by 1 base, with 14 bases between. The CDR3 is 16 amino acids. Germline V lookup: CDR1 SGHVS, CDR2 FQNEAQ. The CDR3 loop is CASSLREAGNTGELFF. Here the CDR3 DNA reads TGTGCCAGCAGCCTCCGGGAAGCGGGGAACACCGGGGAGCTGTTTTTT. Full variable domain (remainder filled in from reference TRBV7-8 and TRBJ2-2): GAGVSQSPRYKVAKRGQDVALRCDPISGHVSLFWYQQALGQGPEFLTYFQNEAQLDKSGLPSDRFFAERPEGSVSTLKIQRTQQEDSAVYLCASSLREAGNTGELFFGEGSRLTVL.

The genes are TRBV27 and TRBJ1-2; 7 nucleotides match TRBD1. Germline trimming cut 6 bases from V and 4 bases from J; bases unmatched to any gene: 8. The V gene's germline CDR1 is MNHEY and CDR2 SMNVEV (reference sequence). The length of the CDR3 is 14 residues. This chain's CDR3 is CASRQIQGGYGYTF. The CDR3 DNA reads TGTGCCAGCAGACAAATTCAGGGGGGCTATGGCTACACCTTC.

The table lists this clone with a few counts. The chain has TRBV9 and TRBJ1-3; D gene unclear. Germline assignment: CDR1 SGDLS and CDR2 YYNGEE. The CDR3 extends over 16 amino acids. Deletions cut 3 bases from V and 0 bases from J, with 13 bases between. Here the CDR3 reads CASSEGGRSSGNTIYF. The CDR3, as DNA: TGTGCCAGCAGCGAGGGTGGACGGAGCTCTGGAAACACCATATATTTT.

V gene TRBV7-9 combines with J gene TRBJ1-1, with D unclear. The CDR3 is made up of 14 amino acids. Germline loops: CDR1 SEHNR, CDR2 FQNEAQ (reference sequence). Trimming stripped 5 bases from V and 4 bases from J, with 14 bases between. The chain's CDR3 is CASSEQSGLTEAFF. CDR3 in DNA: TGTGCCAGCAGCGAGCAATCGGGTCTCACTGAAGCTTTCTTT.

The J gene is TRBJ1-2, the V gene TRBV7-9; D is ambiguous. Germline V gene sequence: CDR1 SEHNR, CDR2 FQNEAQ (reference sequence). The CDR3 is 14 amino acids. V lost 1 base and J lost 8, with 14 bases in between. CDR3 nucleotides: TGTGCCAGCAGCTTAGATGGCCAATCGAGGGGCTACACCTTC. This gives the protein CASSLDGQSRGYTF.

V is TRBV27 and J is TRBJ2-5; 8 bases align to TRBD1. With 5 bases clipped from V and 5 bases from J, the junction kept 10 bases outside the gene matches. Germline V gene data show CDR1 as MNHEY and CDR2 as SMNVEV (reference sequence). The length of the CDR3 is 15 residues. Here the CDR3 DNA reads TGTGCCAGCAGTCCCTACGACAGGGGCACGGAGACCCAGTACTTC. It translates to CASSPYDRGTETQYF.

The chain has TRBV18 and TRBJ1-5, with 7 positions matching TRBD1. The CDR3 is 15 residues long. CDR1 is KGHSH, CDR2 LQKENI, per germline. Losses at the gene ends were 8 bases for V and 4 bases for J; bases not matched to a gene: 11. CDR3 in DNA: TGTGCCAGCAAAAGGGGAGACAGGGCTAATCAGCCCCAGCATTTT. Its protein product is CASKRGDRANQPQHF.

The V and J genes are TRBV6-5 and TRBJ1-4; unclear D gene. Trimming cost V 9 bases and J 11 bases, with 16 bases left between them. The CDR3 runs to 12 residues. Germline V lookup: CDR1 MNHEY, CDR2 SVGAGI. The CDR3 spells CASSQPPGKLFF. As DNA, the CDR3 is TGTGCCAGTTCCCAGCCCCCTGGGAAACTGTTTTTT.

To note about this clone: The identical CDR3 is also encoded by other nucleotide sequences in the sample. This sequence joins TRBV19 and TRBJ2-2, with 9 bases matching TRBD1. V shed 6 bases, J shed 2 bases, and the junction held 4 bases outside the gene matches. Germline V gene data show CDR1 as LNHDA and CDR2 as SQIVND (reference sequence). The CDR3 has 15 amino acids. CDR3 nucleotides: TGTGCCAGTAGGGGGGACAGGGCAAACACCGGGGAGCTGTTTTTT. It codes for CASRGDRANTGELFF.

The chain combines TRBV19 with TRBJ2-2; no firm D call. Germline CDR1 LNHDA, CDR2 SQIVND (reference sequence). CDR3 length: 13 amino acids. Trimming stripped 9 bases from V and 2 bases from J, with 10 bases between. CDR3 amino acids: CASRIRNTGELFF. For the CDR3, the DNA is TGTGCCAGCCGTATTCGAAACACCGGGGAGCTGTTTTTT.

This chain's CDR3 is CASSWRRGGETQYF. CDR3 nucleotides: TGCGCCAGCAGCTGGCGTAGGGGGGGAGAGACCCAGTACTTC. This rearrangement joins TRBV4-3 to TRBJ2-5; possibly TRBD2 for D (7 bases). This CDR3 spans 14 amino acids. Germline V gene data show CDR1 as LGHNA and CDR2 as YSLEER. Trimming shortened V by 5 bases and J by 4 bases, and 14 bases separated the two germline ends.

This chain uses TRBV2 with TRBJ2-2; 7 bases agree with TRBD1. Germline V gene data show CDR1 as SNHLY and CDR2 as FYNNEI. This CDR3 comprises 15 residues. Trimming removed 6 bases from V and 3 bases from J; junction bases left unmatched: 7. The CDR3 reads CASRRTTGDTGELFF. The DNA of the CDR3 is TGTGCCAGCAGGAGGACAACAGGGGACACCGGGGAGCTGTTTTTT.

About this clone itself: This is likely an artifact of a read error, given a far larger clone one base away. V is TRBV28 and J is TRBJ1-1, with D possibly matching TRBD1 (5 bases). This CDR3 contains 14 residues. Germline values: CDR1 MDHEN, CDR2 SYDVKM. CDR3 bases: TGTGCCAGCAGTTCCGGGGGAGATTACACTGAAGCTTCCTTT. Its protein is CASSSGGDYTEASF.

The chain uses TRBV9 and TRBJ1-4, with 7 nucleotides matching TRBD1. This CDR3 has 14 amino acids. J was trimmed by 8 bases and V by 7 bases; bases with no gene match: 11. CDR1 and CDR2 (germline): SGDLS, YYNGEE. This CDR3 reads CASAGDSLGEKLFF. The CDR3 coding sequence is TGTGCCAGCGCGGGGGACAGCCTAGGGGAAAAACTGTTTTTT.

The chain joins TRBV19 to TRBJ2-1, with 7 bases fitting TRBD2. Germline-derived CDR1 and CDR2 are LNHDA and SQIVND (reference sequence). The CDR3 is 16 amino acids. Losses at the gene ends were 3 bases for V and 0 bases for J; bases not matched to a gene: 5. The CDR3 here is CASSIGSGGSYNEQFF. CDR3 nucleotide sequence: TGTGCCAGTAGTATCGGATCGGGAGGCTCCTACAATGAGCAGTTCTTC.

The chain carries TRBV12-5 and TRBJ2-3; 9 positions match TRBD2. The length of the CDR3 is 15 residues. The J segment lost 5 bases and the V segment lost 7 bases, leaving 10 bases of the junction unmatched. In germline, CDR1 is LGHNT, CDR2 FRNRAP. CDR3 coding DNA: TGTGCTAGTGCCTATAGCGGGAGAAAAGGAGATACGCAGTATTTT. It translates to CASAYSGRKGDTQYF.

This clone was counted a few times. V is TRBV27 and J is TRBJ2-1; 9 bases are a match to TRBD1. Per germline, CDR1 MNHEY and CDR2 SMNVEV (reference sequence). The J segment lost 8 bases and the V segment lost 2 bases, leaving 13 bases of the junction unmatched. The CDR3 length is 17 residues. The CDR3 sequence is CASSLTGGGIYFDEQFF. DNA for the CDR3: TGTGCCAGCAGTTTAACAGGGGGCGGGATTTACTTCGATGAGCAGTTCTTC.

The chain carries TRBV27 and TRBJ2-2, with D possibly matching TRBD2 (6 bases). The V gene's germline CDR1 is MNHEY and CDR2 SMNVEV (reference sequence). The V end lost 5 bases, the J end lost 4 bases, and 32 bases lay between the germline ends. The CDR3 sequence is 21 residues long. This CDR3 is CASSRPGAIPFRGEGTGELFF. DNA for the CDR3: TGTGCCAGCAGTCGGCCCGGGGCTATCCCCTTTCGCGGGGAAGGCACCGGGGAGCTGTTTTTT.

The chain is built from TRBV6-5 and TRBJ2-1; 16 nucleotides align to TRBD2. The CDR3 runs 15 residues. The V gene's germline CDR1 is MNHEY and CDR2 SVGAGI. V gave up 5 bases and J gave up 10 bases; unmatched junction bases: 5. In DNA form, the CDR3 reads TGTGCCAGCAGTCACGGGACTAGCGGGAGGGGGGAGCAGTTCTTC. It encodes CASSHGTSGRGEQFF.

In this sample, this clone turned up a few times. This chain joins TRBV2 and TRBJ2-1; D possibly corresponds to TRBD2 (6 bases). The CDR3 runs to 17 residues. The V gene lost 3 bases and the J gene lost 2 bases, with 17 bases spanning the gap. Germline assignment: CDR1 SNHLY and CDR2 FYNNEI. This CDR3 reads CASSEEGRGRPYNEQFF. The CDR3 DNA is TGTGCCAGCAGTGAGGAGGGGCGCGGGCGCCCCTACAATGAGCAGTTCTTC.

The chain carries TRBV6-4 and TRBJ2-3, with TRBD1 identical over 10 bases. J gave up 6 bases and V 6 bases, and 3 bases lay outside the gene matches. The CDR3 consists of 13 residues. Germline lookup yields CDR1 MRHNA and CDR2 SNTAGT. CDR3 DNA: TGTGCCAGCAGCGGGACAGGGGTTGATACGCAGTATTTT. Its translation: CASSGTGVDTQYF.

In this sample, this clone turned up once. The chain carries TRBV2 and TRBJ2-5; TRBD2 matches at 11 bases. V shed 7 bases, J shed 9 bases, and the junction held 13 bases outside the gene matches. Per the germline V gene, CDR1 is SNHLY and CDR2 is FYNNEI. This CDR3 comprises 15 residues. The CDR3 loop reads CASTPDEASGGSQYF. Written as DNA, the CDR3 is TGTGCCAGCACCCCCGACGAGGCTAGCGGGGGGTCCCAGTACTTC.

J is TRBJ2-7 and V is TRBV7-2; possibly TRBD2 for D (5 bases). V lost 4 bases and J 3 bases, leaving 13 bases between the germline ends. The germline CDR1 and CDR2 sequences are SGHTA and FQGNSA. The CDR3 extends over 14 amino acids. The CDR3 bases are TGTGCCAGCAGCTGGACTGGGGTTGACTACGAGCAGTACTTC. Translated: CASSWTGVDYEQYF. The variable domain in full, with the rest retrieved from reference TRBV7-2 and TRBJ2-7, is GAGVSQSPSNKVTEKGKDVELRCDPISGHTALYWYRQSLGQGLEFLIYFQGNSAPDKSGLPSDRFSAERTGGSVSTLTIQRTQQEDSAVYLCASSWTGVDYEQYFGPGTRLTVT.

The chain carries TRBV6-5 and TRBJ1-5; 7 bases line up with TRBD1. V dropped 8 bases and J dropped 1; count of bases not matched to a gene: 5. The germline gives CDR1 MNHEY, CDR2 SVGAGI. CDR3 length equals 14 residues. CDR3 protein: CASGYRGSNQPQHF. CDR3 in DNA: TGTGCCAGCGGGTACAGGGGAAGCAATCAGCCCCAGCATTTT.

In nucleotides, the CDR3 is TGTGCCAGCAGCTCGATGACAAGCGGAAACACCATATATTTT. Translated, it gives CASSSMTSGNTIYF. V is TRBV5-4 and J is TRBJ1-3; D is unclear. The V end was cut by 3 bases, the J end by 4 bases, with 11 bases between. Looked up from germline, CDR1 is SGHNT and CDR2 is YYREEE (reference sequence). The CDR3 extends over 14 amino acids.